Listed below are T cell receptor beta chains from one sample, sequenced in a study of T cell responses to AZD1222 COVID-19 vaccine. Method: immunoSEQ multiplex PCR; TCRdb's copy keeps in-frame clones and lacks some. Among more than 110,000 clones listed, 80% to 90% were seen once. This specimen was peripheral blood, taken on day 0 of AZD1222 vaccination. The source of these receptors is an adult in good health. CDR3s include the opening cysteine and the closing phenylalanine or tryptophan. A D gene is named only where the DNA matches it firmly. Only part of the rows carry a size: once, few, many, or a class if the clone is expanded.

>TRBV5-1|TRBJ1-1|TRBD1|once
TGCGCCAGCACCAATATACGACAGGGAACTGAAGCTTTCTTT
CASTNIRQGTEAFF
>TRBV25-1|TRBJ1-3|-|-
TGTGCCAGCAGTTCCCTCGGGGCCAGAAACACCATATATTTT
CASSSLGARNTIYF
>TRBV28|TRBJ2-5|TRBD1|few
TGTGCCAGCAGTTTGGTCCCGACAGGGCAAGAGACCCAGTACTTC
CASSLVPTGQETQYF
>TRBV5-6|TRBJ2-7|TRBD2|-
TGTGCCAGCAGCGACCTTACCCCTAGCGGGATCTCCTACGAGCAGTACTTC
CASSDLTPSGISYEQYF
>TRBV4-1|TRBJ1-1|-|-
TGCGCCAGCAGCCAAGGGGCAATCCCCAGGGACCGGGGCACTGAAGCTTTCTTT
CASSQGAIPRDRGTEAFF
>TRBV19|TRBJ1-1|-|-
TGTGCCAGTAGTATGTTCGGCGAAGCTTTCTTT
CASSMFGEAFF
>TRBV10-1|TRBJ2-3|-|-
TGCGCCAGCGCACAGGGAGGTGGTACAGATACGCAGTATTTT
CASAQGGGTDTQYF
>TRBV16|TRBJ1-1|-|once
TGTGCCAGCAGCGTCCTCCAAGGACAGCCGAACACTGAAGCTTTCTTT
CASSVLQGQPNTEAFF
>TRBV7-9|TRBJ2-7|-|-
TGTGCCAGCAGCTTTCTGGGTGAGCAGTACTTC
CASSFLGEQYF
>TRBV7-8|TRBJ1-6|-|-
TGTGCCAGCAGCTCAGCGGGGAGGCTCCTCCACTTT
CASSSAGRLLHF
>TRBV30|TRBJ1-1|-|-
TGTGCCTGGAGTGTACTAGGGTCTGAAGCTTTCTTT
CAWSVLGSEAFF
>TRBV7-9|TRBJ2-5|TRBD2|-
TGTGCCAGCAGCTTACTAACGAGCGGGAGAGGGAAGGAGACCCAGTACTTC
CASSLLTSGRGKETQYF
>TRBV27|TRBJ2-1|TRBD2|-
TGTGCCAGCAGTTTTCGGGGGGGGTCCTACAATGAGCAGTTCTTC
CASSFRGGSYNEQFF
>TRBV27|TRBJ2-7|TRBD2|-
TGTGCCAGCAGTTCCGGGACTAGCTGGATCTACGAGCAGTACTTC
CASSSGTSWIYEQYF
>TRBV7-2|TRBJ2-2|TRBD1|-
TGTGCCAGCAGCAGGACAGGGAGGAACACCGGGGAGCTGTTTTTT
CASSRTGRNTGELFF
>TRBV5-6|TRBJ1-1|TRBD1|-
TGTGCCAGCAGCTTACAGGGGGGGCATGAAGCTTTCTTT
CASSLQGGHEAFF
>TRBV2|TRBJ2-3|TRBD2|-
TGTGCCAGCAGCTCCGGGACTAGCGACGAGGAGGGCACAGATACGCAGTATTTT
CASSSGTSDEEGTDTQYF
>TRBV7-8|TRBJ2-2|-|-
TGTGCCAGCAGCTTAGTGCGGGGTAACACCGGGGAGCTGTTTTTT
CASSLVRGNTGELFF
>TRBV3-1/TRBV3-2|TRBJ2-7|-|-
TGTGCCAGCAGCCAAAACCGCCGCTACGAGCAGTACTTC
CASSQNRRYEQYF
>TRBV28|TRBJ1-1|TRBD1|-
TGTGCCTCAAGGGGACAGGAGAGCACTGAAGCTTTCTTT
CASRGQESTEAFF
>TRBV19|TRBJ2-7|-|-
TGTGCCAGTAGTTGGCAGGAAAAATACGAGCAGTACTTC
CASSWQEKYEQYF
>TRBV15|TRBJ2-5|-|-
TGTGCCACCAGCAGAGACAGGGGCCAAGAGACCCAGTACTTC
CATSRDRGQETQYF
>TRBV5-6|TRBJ2-2|-|-
TGTGCCAGCAGCTTGGTGGGGTCCGGTACCAGGAACACCGGGGAGCTGTTTTTT
CASSLVGSGTRNTGELFF
>TRBV7-7|TRBJ1-5|-|many
TGTGCTAGCAGCTTAGCGCTCGAGGGTACCTATCAGCCCCAGCATTTT
CASSLALEGTYQPQHF
>TRBV10-3|TRBJ2-2|-|-
TGTGCCATCAGTCCCACCCCCGGTAAGGGGTCGAACACCGGGGAGCTGTTTTTT
CAISPTPGKGSNTGELFF
>TRBV6-6|TRBJ1-1|TRBD1|-
TGTGCCAGCATTTTACGGGGGACAGGCACTGAAGCTTTCTTT
CASILRGTGTEAFF
>TRBV30|TRBJ1-4|TRBD1|-
TGTGCCTGGAGGACGACAGGGATGGCTGAAAAACTGTTTTTT
CAWRTTGMAEKLFF
>TRBV12-3/TRBV12-4|TRBJ1-2|-|-
TGTGCCAGCAGTTTGGCAGGGGCAAATGGCTACACCTTC
CASSLAGANGYTF
>TRBV4-1|TRBJ2-5|-|-
TGCGCCAGCAGCCAAGATGGGACGAGGGAGACCCAGTACTTC
CASSQDGTRETQYF
>TRBV5-1|TRBJ2-5|-|-
TGCGCCAGCCAAAAAGGGATTCTACAAGAGACCCAGTACTTC
CASQKGILQETQYF
>TRBV18|TRBJ2-5|-|-
TGTGCCAGCTCGGGGGCCCATCAAGAGACCCAGTACTTC
CASSGAHQETQYF
>TRBV2|TRBJ2-5|TRBD2|-
TGTGCCAGCAGCGTATTGACTAGCGGCCAAGAGACCCAGTACTTC
CASSVLTSGQETQYF
>TRBV3-1/TRBV3-2|TRBJ2-1|-|-
TGTGCCAGCAGCCAAGAACCAGCGGAGAACTACAATGAGCAGTTCTTC
CASSQEPAENYNEQFF